Sequencing of this T cell receptor (beta chain) was carried out in a study of PD-L1 blockade in urothelial cancer. Across the whole study: Patients started atezolizumab in the mid-2010s, 1,200 mg intravenously every 3 weeks. Specimens of blood held a median count of roughly 150,000 T cells. Men with urothelial cancer arising in the bladder made up about 90% of the roughly 29 patients.

The V gene's germline CDR1 is SGHTA and CDR2 FQGTGA. Trimming stripped 5 bases from V and 1 base from J, with 15 bases between. CDR3 length: 17 amino acids. The time point: pretreatment peripheral blood. TCRdb's copy holds only in-frame clones and misses some; the assay was immunoSEQ multiplex PCR. The data show 98,000 or so clones, around 89% seen once. In the case of this clone: What it binds is unknown.

Study-wide findings and caveats: Larger 3-week expansion of tumor-associated blood clones was seen in durable-benefit patients.

The V and J genes are TRBV7-3 and TRBJ2-6, with a weak D call TRBD1 (5 bases). This clonotype was obtained from a man aged 60 to 75 with urothelial cancer. Sequenced material: PBMCs, taken around atezolizumab (anti-PD-L1) treatment. The CDR3 nucleotides are TGTGCCAGCAGCCCCTCCGGAGCAGGGTCTGGGGCCAACGTCCTGACTTTC. Its translation: CASSPSGAGSGANVLTF.